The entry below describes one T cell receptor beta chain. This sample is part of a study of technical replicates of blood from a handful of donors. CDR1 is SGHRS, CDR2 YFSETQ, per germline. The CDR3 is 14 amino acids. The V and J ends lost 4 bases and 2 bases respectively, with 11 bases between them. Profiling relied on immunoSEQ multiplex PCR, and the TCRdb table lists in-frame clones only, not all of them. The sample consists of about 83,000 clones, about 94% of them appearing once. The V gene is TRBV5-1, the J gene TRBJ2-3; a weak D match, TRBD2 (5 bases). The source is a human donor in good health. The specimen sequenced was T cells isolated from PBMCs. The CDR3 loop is CASSGRDYTDTQYF. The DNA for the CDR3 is TGCGCCAGCAGCGGCCGGGATTACACAGATACGCAGTATTTT. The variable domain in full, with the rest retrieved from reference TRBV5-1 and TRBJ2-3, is KAGVTQTPRYLIKTRGQQVTLSCSPISGHRSVSWYQQTPGQGLQFLFEYFSETQRNKGNFPGRFSGRQFSNSRSEMNVSTLELGDSALYLCASSGRDYTDTQYFGPGTRLTVL.